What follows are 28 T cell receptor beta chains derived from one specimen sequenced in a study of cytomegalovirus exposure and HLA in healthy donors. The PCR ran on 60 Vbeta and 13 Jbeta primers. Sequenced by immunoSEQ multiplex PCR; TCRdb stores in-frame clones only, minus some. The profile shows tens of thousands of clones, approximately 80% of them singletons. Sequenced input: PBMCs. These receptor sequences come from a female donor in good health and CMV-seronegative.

The DNA for the CDR3 is TGTGCCAGCAGTTTGGGGGGGACCGGGGAGCTGTTTTTT. Its translation: CASSLGGTGELFF. The V and J genes are TRBV28 and TRBJ2-2; 7 bases are a match to TRBD2. The CDR3 has 13 residues. Trimming cost V 3 bases and J 5 bases; bases outside gene matches: 0. Germline CDR1 MDHEN, CDR2 SYDVKM.

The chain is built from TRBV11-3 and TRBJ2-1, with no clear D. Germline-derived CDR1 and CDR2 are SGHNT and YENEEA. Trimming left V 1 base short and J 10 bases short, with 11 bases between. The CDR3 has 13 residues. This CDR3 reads CASSLAPLREQFF. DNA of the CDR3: TGTGCCAGCAGCTTAGCCCCTCTGAGGGAGCAGTTCTTC.

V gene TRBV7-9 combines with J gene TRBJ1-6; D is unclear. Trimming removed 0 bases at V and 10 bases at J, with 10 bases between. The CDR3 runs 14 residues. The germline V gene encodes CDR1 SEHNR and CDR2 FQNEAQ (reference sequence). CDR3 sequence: CASSLAGSGSPLHF. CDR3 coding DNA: TGTGCCAGCAGCTTAGCTGGGTCGGGGTCACCCCTCCACTTT.

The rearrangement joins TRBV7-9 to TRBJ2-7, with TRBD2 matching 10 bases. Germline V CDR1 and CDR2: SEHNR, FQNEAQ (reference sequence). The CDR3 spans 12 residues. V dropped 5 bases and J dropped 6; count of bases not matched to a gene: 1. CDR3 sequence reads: CASSASGGEQYF. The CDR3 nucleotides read TGTGCCAGCAGCGCTAGCGGGGGCGAGCAGTACTTC.

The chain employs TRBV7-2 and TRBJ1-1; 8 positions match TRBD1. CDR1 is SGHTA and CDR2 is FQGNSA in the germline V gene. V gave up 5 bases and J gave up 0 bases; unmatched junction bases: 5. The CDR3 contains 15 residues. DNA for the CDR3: TGTGCCAGCAGCCTTGGGACAGGTATGAACACTGAAGCTTTCTTT. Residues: CASSLGTGMNTEAFF.

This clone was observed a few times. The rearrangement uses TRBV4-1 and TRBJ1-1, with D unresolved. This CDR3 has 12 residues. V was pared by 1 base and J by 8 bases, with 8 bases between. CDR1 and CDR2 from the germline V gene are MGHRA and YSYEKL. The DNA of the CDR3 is TGCGCCAGCAGCCAAGTTCGCGGGGAAGCTTTCTTT. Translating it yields CASSQVRGEAFF.

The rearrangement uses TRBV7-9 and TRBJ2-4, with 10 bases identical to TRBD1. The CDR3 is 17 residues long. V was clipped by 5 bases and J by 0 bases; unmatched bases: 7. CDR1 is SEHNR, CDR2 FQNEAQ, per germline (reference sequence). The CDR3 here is CASSRGTGELAKNIQYF. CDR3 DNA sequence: TGTGCCAGCAGCAGAGGGACAGGGGAGTTAGCCAAAAACATTCAGTACTTC.

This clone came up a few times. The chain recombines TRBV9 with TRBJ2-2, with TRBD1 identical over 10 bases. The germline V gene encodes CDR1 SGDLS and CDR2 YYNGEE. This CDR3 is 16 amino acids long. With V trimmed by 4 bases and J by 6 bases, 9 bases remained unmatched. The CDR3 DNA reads TGTGCCAGCAGCCTGGGGGGACAGGGGCAATCCGGGGAGCTGTTTTTT. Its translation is CASSLGGQGQSGELFF.

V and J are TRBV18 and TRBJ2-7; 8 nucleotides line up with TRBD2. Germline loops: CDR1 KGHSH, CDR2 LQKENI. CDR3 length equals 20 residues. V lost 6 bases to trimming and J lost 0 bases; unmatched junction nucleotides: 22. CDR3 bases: TGTGCCAGCTCCCACGCACCGGGGGGGTCCTACGGAAAGAGCTCCTACGAGCAGTACTTC. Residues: CASSHAPGGSYGKSSYEQYF.

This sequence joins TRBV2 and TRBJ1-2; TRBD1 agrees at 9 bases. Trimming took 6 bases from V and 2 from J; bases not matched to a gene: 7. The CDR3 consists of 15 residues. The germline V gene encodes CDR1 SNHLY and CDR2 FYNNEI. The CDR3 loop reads CASSAPGTGNYGYTF. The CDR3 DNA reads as TGTGCCAGCAGCGCGCCCGGGACAGGGAACTATGGCTACACCTTC.

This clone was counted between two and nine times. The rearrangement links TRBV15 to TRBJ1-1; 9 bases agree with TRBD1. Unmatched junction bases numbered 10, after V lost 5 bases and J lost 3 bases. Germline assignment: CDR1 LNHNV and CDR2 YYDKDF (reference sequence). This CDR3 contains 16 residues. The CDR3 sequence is CATSGPQGAPDTEAFF. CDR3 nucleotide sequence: TGTGCCACCAGCGGGCCACAGGGGGCGCCGGACACTGAAGCTTTCTTT.

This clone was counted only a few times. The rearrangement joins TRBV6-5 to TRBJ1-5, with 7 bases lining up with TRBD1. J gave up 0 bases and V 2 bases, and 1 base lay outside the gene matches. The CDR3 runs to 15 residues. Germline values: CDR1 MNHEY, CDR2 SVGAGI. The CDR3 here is CASSYRTGSNQPQHF. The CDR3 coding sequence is TGTGCCAGCAGTTACCGGACAGGTAGCAATCAGCCCCAGCATTTT.

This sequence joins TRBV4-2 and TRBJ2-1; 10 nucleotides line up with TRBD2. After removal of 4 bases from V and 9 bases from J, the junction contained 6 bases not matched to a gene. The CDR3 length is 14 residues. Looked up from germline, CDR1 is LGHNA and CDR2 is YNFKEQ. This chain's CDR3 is CASSLSGGEGEQFF. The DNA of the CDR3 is TGTGCCAGCAGCCTAAGCGGGGGGGAGGGTGAGCAGTTCTTC.

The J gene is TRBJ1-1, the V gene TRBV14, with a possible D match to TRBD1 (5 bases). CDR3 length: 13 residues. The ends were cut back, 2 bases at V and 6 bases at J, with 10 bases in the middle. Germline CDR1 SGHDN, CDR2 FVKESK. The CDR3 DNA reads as TGTGCCAGCAGCCAATGGGTAGGGGCTGAAGCTTTCTTT. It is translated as CASSQWVGAEAFF. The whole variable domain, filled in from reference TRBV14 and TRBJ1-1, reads EAGVTQFPSHSVIEKGQTVTLRCDPISGHDNLYWYRRVMGKEIKFLLHFVKESKQDESGMPNNRFLAERTGGTYSTLKVQPAELEDSGVYFCASSQWVGAEAFFGQGTRLTVV.

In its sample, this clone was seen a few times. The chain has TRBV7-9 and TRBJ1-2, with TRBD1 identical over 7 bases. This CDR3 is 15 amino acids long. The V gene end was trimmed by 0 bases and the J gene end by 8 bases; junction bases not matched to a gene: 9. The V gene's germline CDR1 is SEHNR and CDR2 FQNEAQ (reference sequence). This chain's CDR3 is CASSLATGKGGGYTF. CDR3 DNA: TGTGCCAGCAGCTTAGCGACAGGGAAAGGAGGGGGCTACACCTTC.

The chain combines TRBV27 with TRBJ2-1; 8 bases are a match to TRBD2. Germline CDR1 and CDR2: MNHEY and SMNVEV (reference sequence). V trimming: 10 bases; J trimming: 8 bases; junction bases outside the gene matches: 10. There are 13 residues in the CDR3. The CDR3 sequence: CATGTRMSYEQFF. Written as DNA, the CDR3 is TGTGCCACCGGGACTAGGATGAGCTATGAGCAGTTCTTC.

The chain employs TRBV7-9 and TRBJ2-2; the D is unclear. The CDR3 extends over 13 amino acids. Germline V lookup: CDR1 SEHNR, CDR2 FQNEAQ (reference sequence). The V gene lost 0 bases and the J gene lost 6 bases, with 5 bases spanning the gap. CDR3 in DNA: TGTGCCAGCAGCTTAGCGAGGCCCGGGGAGCTGTTTTTT. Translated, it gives CASSLARPGELFF.

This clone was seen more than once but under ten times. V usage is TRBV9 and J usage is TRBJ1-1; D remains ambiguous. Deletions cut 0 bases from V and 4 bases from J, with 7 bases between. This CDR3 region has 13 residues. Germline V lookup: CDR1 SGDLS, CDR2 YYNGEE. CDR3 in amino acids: CASSVGWATEAFF. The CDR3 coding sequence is TGTGCCAGCAGCGTAGGATGGGCCACTGAAGCTTTCTTT.

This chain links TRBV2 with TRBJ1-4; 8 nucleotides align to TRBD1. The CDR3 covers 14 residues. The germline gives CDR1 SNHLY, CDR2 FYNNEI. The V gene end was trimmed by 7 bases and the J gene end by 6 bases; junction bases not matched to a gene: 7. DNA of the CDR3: TGTGCCAGCAAGTATGACAGGGGTTATGAAAAACTGTTTTTT. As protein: CASKYDRGYEKLFF.

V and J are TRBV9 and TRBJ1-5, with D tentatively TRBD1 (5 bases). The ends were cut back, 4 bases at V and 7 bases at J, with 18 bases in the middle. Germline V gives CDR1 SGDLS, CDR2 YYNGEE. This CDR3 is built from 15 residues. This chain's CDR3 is CASSPSGGGMQPQHF. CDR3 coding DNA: TGTGCCAGCAGCCCAAGCGGTGGGGGGATGCAGCCCCAGCATTTT.

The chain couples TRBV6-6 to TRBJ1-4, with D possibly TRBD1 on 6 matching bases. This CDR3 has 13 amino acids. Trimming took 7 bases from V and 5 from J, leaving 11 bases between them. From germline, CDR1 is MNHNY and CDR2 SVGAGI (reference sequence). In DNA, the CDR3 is TGTGCCAGCACGGGACAAACAAATGAAAAACTGTTTTTT. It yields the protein CASTGQTNEKLFF.

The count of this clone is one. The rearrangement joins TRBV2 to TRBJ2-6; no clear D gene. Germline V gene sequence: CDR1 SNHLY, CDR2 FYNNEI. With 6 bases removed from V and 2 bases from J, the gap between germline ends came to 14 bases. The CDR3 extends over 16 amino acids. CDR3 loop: CASSQATRTGANVLTF. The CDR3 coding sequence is TGTGCCAGCAGCCAGGCGACCAGGACTGGGGCCAACGTCCTGACTTTC.

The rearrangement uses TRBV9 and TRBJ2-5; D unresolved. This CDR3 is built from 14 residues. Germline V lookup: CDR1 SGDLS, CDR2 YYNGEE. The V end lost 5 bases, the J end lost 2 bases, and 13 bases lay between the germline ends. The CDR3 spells CASREKRYQETQYF. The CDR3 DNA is TGTGCCAGCAGAGAAAAGCGATATCAAGAGACCCAGTACTTC. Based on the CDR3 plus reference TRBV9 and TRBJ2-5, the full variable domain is DSGVTQTPKHLITATGQRVTLRCSPRSGDLSVYWYQQSLDQGLQFLIQYYNGEERAKGNILERFSAQQFPDLHSELNLSSLELGDSALYFCASREKRYQETQYFGPGTRLLVL.

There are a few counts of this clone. CDR3 sequence reads: CASSFPEGYLAGVGETQYF. The CDR3 DNA follows: TGTGCCAGCAGCTTTCCTGAGGGGTATCTAGCGGGGGTGGGAGAGACCCAGTACTTC. The genes are TRBV7-2 and TRBJ2-5; 10 nucleotides align to TRBD2. This CDR3 spans 19 amino acids. Germline V gene lookup returns CDR1 SGHTA and CDR2 FQGNSA. J gave up 4 bases and V 3 bases, and 17 bases lay outside the gene matches.

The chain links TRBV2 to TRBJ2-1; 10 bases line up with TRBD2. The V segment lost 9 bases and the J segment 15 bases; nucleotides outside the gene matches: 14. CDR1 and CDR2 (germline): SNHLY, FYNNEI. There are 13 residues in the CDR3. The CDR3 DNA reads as TGTGCCAGTGAGCTGGAGCGGGGGGGGGCCCGGTTCTTC. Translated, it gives CASELERGGARFF.

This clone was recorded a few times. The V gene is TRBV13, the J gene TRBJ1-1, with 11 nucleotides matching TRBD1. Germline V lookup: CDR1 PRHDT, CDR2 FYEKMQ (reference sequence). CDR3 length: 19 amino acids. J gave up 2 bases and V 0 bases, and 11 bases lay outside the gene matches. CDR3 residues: CASSLGPPGQGGPNTEAFF. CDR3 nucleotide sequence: TGTGCCAGCAGCTTAGGTCCTCCGGGACAGGGGGGGCCCAACACTGAAGCTTTCTTT. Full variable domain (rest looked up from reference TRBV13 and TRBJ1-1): AAGVIQSPRHLIKEKRETATLKCYPIPRHDTVYWYQQGPGQDPQFLISFYEKMQSDKGSIPDRFSAQQFSDYHSELNMSSLELGDSALYFCASSLGPPGQGGPNTEAFFGQGTRLTVV.

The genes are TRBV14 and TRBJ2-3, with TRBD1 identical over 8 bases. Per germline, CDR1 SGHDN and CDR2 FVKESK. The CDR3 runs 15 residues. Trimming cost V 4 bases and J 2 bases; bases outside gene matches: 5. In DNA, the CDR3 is TGTGCCAGCAGCCGAGACAGGGGTGCCACAGATACGCAGTATTTT. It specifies CASSRDRGATDTQYF.

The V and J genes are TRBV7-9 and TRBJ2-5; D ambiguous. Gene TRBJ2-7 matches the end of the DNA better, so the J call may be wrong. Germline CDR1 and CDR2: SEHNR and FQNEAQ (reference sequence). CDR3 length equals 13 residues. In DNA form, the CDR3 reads TGTGCCAGCAGCTTAGCGGAGTTTAGCGAGCAGTACTTC. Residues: CASSLAEFSEQYF.